The 17 T cell receptor beta chains below come from one sample, sequenced in a study of T cells in tuberculosis. Generated by immunoSEQ multiplex PCR, the TCRdb table keeps only in-frame clones and is missing some. The sample contains around 26,000 clones, around 95% of which appear only once. The sample taken for sequencing was PBMCs. The receptor source for this set is a donor under 30 with latent tuberculosis or without tuberculosis infection.

This clone showed up just once. V is TRBV28 and J is TRBJ2-7; TRBD1 aligns across 7 bases. Trimming took 8 bases from V and 3 from J; bases not matched to a gene: 1. The CDR3 contains 11 residues. Looked up from germline, CDR1 is MDHEN and CDR2 is SYDVKM. The CDR3 spells CASQGVYEQYV. As DNA, the CDR3 is TGTGCCAGCCAGGGGGTCTACGAGCAGTACGTC.

The chain recombines TRBV18 with TRBJ2-7; D might be TRBD1 (5 bases). The CDR3 consists of 14 residues. Trimming took 6 bases from V and 0 from J, leaving 12 bases between them. Germline V gives CDR1 KGHSH, CDR2 LQKENI. CDR3: CASSVGLSSYEQYV. CDR3 sequence (DNA): TGTGCCAGCTCCGTGGGGCTAAGCTCCTACGAGCAGTACGTC.

V usage is TRBV6-5 and J usage is TRBJ1-6, with a possible D match to TRBD1 (5 bases). The CDR3 sequence is 14 residues long. V was shortened by 5 bases and J by 11 bases, with 16 bases between the two germline ends. Germline CDR1 reads MNHEY; CDR2 reads SVGAGI. CDR3 DNA: TGTGCCAGCAGTACCGACGGGGGAAGGGCACCCCTCCACTTT. Amino acids: CASSTDGGRAPLHF.

The chain recombines TRBV11-2 with TRBJ2-1, with a possible D match to TRBD2 (5 bases). V shed 1 base and J shed 6 bases, with 10 bases lying between them. Germline V gives CDR1 SGHAT, CDR2 FQNNGV. This CDR3 spans 14 amino acids. The CDR3 loop is CASSLGRRLNEQFF. CDR3 DNA: TGTGCCAGCAGCTTAGGACGGAGGCTCAATGAGCAGTTCTTC.

V usage is TRBV7-8 and J usage is TRBJ2-3, with a tentative D call TRBD2 (5 bases). Germline V gene lookup returns CDR1 SGHVS and CDR2 FQNEAQ. The CDR3 has 17 amino acids. The germline V and J ends were trimmed by 8 bases and 0 bases, with 21 bases remaining between them. The CDR3 DNA reads TGTGCCAGCCTCACTGGGAGCAGGTTGACTAGCACAGATACGCAGTATTTT. This codes for CASLTGSRLTSTDTQYF.

This rearrangement joins TRBV9 to TRBJ1-4; D perhaps matches TRBD1 (6 bases). CDR1 SGDLS and CDR2 YYNGEE come from the germline V gene. The ends were cut back, 0 bases at V and 6 bases at J, with 12 bases in the middle. CDR3 length: 15 amino acids. The CDR3 nucleotides read TGTGCCAGCAGCGTAGCCCCCGGGACACATGAAAAACTGTTTTTT. Translating gives CASSVAPGTHEKLFF. Using reference TRBV9 and TRBJ1-4 for the parts outside the CDR3, the full variable domain is DSGVTQTPKHLITATGQRVTLRCSPRSGDLSVYWYQQSLDQGLQFLIQYYNGEERAKGNILERFSAQQFPDLHSELNLSSLELGDSALYFCASSVAPGTHEKLFFGSGTQLSVL.

This chain connects TRBV7-9 to TRBJ2-1, with TRBD2 identical over 9 bases. Trimming took 4 bases from V and 4 from J; bases not matched to a gene: 11. CDR1 and CDR2 (germline): SEHNR, FQNEAQ (reference sequence). CDR3 length: 17 residues. CDR3 sequence (DNA): TGTGCCAGCAGCTCGAACTCCAGACTAGCGGAGTACAATGAGCAGTTCTTC. The encoded protein is CASSSNSRLAEYNEQFF. The whole variable domain, remainder taken from reference TRBV7-9 and TRBJ2-1, is DTGVSQNPRHKITKRGQNVTFRCDPISEHNRLYWYRQTLGQGPEFLTYFQNEAQLEKSRLLSDRFSAERPKGSFSTLEIQRTEQGDSAMYLCASSSNSRLAEYNEQFFGPGTRLTVL.

The V gene is TRBV7-9, the J gene TRBJ2-1; 13 positions agree with TRBD2. CDR1 SEHNR and CDR2 FQNEAQ come from the germline V gene (reference sequence). J was trimmed by 6 bases and V by 7 bases; bases with no gene match: 9. The CDR3 has 16 amino acids. CDR3 region: CASTTSGGAIGNEQFF. In DNA, the CDR3 is TGTGCCAGCACCACTAGCGGGGGGGCTATAGGCAATGAGCAGTTCTTC.

The chain couples TRBV6-5 to TRBJ1-1, with TRBD1 as a possible D gene (5 bases). Per the germline V gene, CDR1 is MNHEY and CDR2 is SVGAGI. Trimming removed 5 bases at V and 5 bases at J, with 12 bases between. This CDR3 contains 13 residues. The CDR3 nucleotides are TGTGCCAGCAGTACGCTCCACAGGACTGAAGCTTTCTTT. Translating it yields CASSTLHRTEAFF.

The chain couples TRBV29-1 to TRBJ2-1; 9 nucleotides line up with TRBD1. From germline, CDR1 is SQVTM and CDR2 ANQGSEA. The J segment lost 3 bases and the V segment lost 5 bases, leaving 5 bases of the junction unmatched. The CDR3 spans 14 residues. The CDR3: CSVRDRGDYNEQFF. The CDR3 nucleotides read TGCAGCGTTCGCGACAGGGGGGACTACAATGAGCAGTTCTTC.

CDR3 sequence reads: CASSYGAEPSAIQYF. The DNA of the CDR3 is TGCGCCAGCAGCTACGGAGCGGAACCTTCAGCCATTCAGTACTTC. V gene TRBV5-1 combines with J gene TRBJ2-4; TRBD2 is a possible D gene (5 bases). CDR1 is SGHRS, CDR2 YFSETQ, per germline. The CDR3 consists of 15 residues. With 3 bases removed from V and 9 bases from J, the gap between germline ends came to 19 bases.

This clone was seen only once. The CDR3 here is CASSLGQSLNYGYTF. For the CDR3, the DNA is TGCGCCAGCAGCTTGGGACAGTCCCTTAACTATGGCTACACCTTC. This chain connects TRBV5-1 to TRBJ1-2; maybe TRBD1 (5 bases). V lost 0 bases to trimming and J lost 1 base, with 10 bases between them. The CDR3 runs to 15 residues. Germline values: CDR1 SGHRS, CDR2 YFSETQ.

This clone was found once. This chain uses TRBV2 with TRBJ1-3, with 9 bases identical to TRBD1. The CDR3 has 15 amino acids. V trimming: 6 bases; J trimming: 2 bases; junction bases outside the gene matches: 5. CDR1 is SNHLY, CDR2 FYNNEI, per germline. CDR3 bases: TGTGCCAGCAGAAACAGGGGGCGAACTGGAAACACCATATATTTT. It yields the protein CASRNRGRTGNTIYF.

The chain has TRBV7-9 and TRBJ1-1; TRBD1 might be the D (6 bases). The V and J ends lost 1 base and 5 bases respectively, with 11 bases between them. Germline CDR1 and CDR2: SEHNR and FQNEAQ (reference sequence). The CDR3 runs 14 residues. This CDR3 is CASSLGARGTEAFF. As DNA, the CDR3 is TGTGCCAGCAGCTTAGGAGCCAGGGGAACTGAAGCTTTCTTT.

The chain combines TRBV6-5 with TRBJ2-7; 7 bases agree with TRBD2. The CDR3 length is 14 residues. Germline V gene sequence: CDR1 MNHEY, CDR2 SVGAGI. Trimming at V came to 8 bases and at J to 6 bases, leaving 13 bases not matched to a gene. The CDR3 DNA sequence: TGTGCCAGCTGGGGTACGGGAGGTAGGGGCGAGCAGTACTTC. Amino acid sequence: CASWGTGGRGEQYF.

CDR3 DNA sequence: TGTGCCAGCAGCTCTGGACAGTCTAACTATGGCTACACCTTC. Translation: CASSSGQSNYGYTF. J is TRBJ1-2 and V is TRBV5-6; D perhaps matches TRBD1 (6 bases). The CDR3 is 14 residues long. CDR1 is SGHDT and CDR2 is YYEEEE in the germline V gene. The V end was cut by 3 bases, the J end by 0 bases, with 9 bases between.

The gene calls are TRBV2 and TRBJ1-5; TRBD1 matches 7 bases. The length of the CDR3 is 16 residues. Trimming took 3 bases from V and 2 from J; bases not matched to a gene: 7. Germline V gene data show CDR1 as SNHLY and CDR2 as FYNNEI. DNA of the CDR3: TGTGCCAGCAGTGACCCAGGGGGACGGGGCAATCAGCCCCAGCATTTT. It codes for CASSDPGGRGNQPQHF.